A single sample gave rise to the 27 T cell receptor beta chains below, sequenced in a study of OX40 agonist ivuxolimab in advanced cancers. The protocol was immunoSEQ multiplex PCR, while the TCRdb copy is restricted to in-frame clones and leaves out a portion. The table has over 50,000 clones, 75% to 90% seen once. The sequencing used CD4+ or CD8+ T cells sorted from blood, collected in a trial of the OX40 agonist ivuxolimab. The receptors come from an adult with an advanced solid tumor such as melanoma, head and neck, liver or kidney cancer.

The rearrangement links TRBV28 to TRBJ1-1; 11 bases line up with TRBD1. V gave up 1 base and J gave up 4 bases; unmatched junction bases: 2. The CDR3 has 15 residues. Germline V lookup: CDR1 MDHEN, CDR2 SYDVKM. The CDR3 DNA sequence: TGTGCCAGCAGTTTATTAGGGACAGGGGGCACTGAAGCTTTCTTT. Its translation: CASSLLGTGGTEAFF. The full variable domain, rest sourced from reference TRBV28 and TRBJ1-1, is DVKVTQSSRYLVKRTGEKVFLECVQDMDHENMFWYRQDPGLGLRLIYFSYDVKMKEKGDIPEGYSVSREKKERFSLILESASTNQTSMYLCASSLLGTGGTEAFFGQGTRLTVV.

V and J are TRBV5-1 and TRBJ2-1; TRBD1 agrees at 7 bases. The CDR3 covers 14 residues. Trimming took 0 bases from V and 6 from J; bases not matched to a gene: 3. The germline V gene has CDR1 SGHRS and CDR2 YFSETQ. The CDR3: CASSLGQGGNEQFF. CDR3 nucleotides: TGCGCCAGCAGCTTGGGACAGGGTGGCAATGAGCAGTTCTTC.

This sequence joins TRBV7-6 and TRBJ2-1, with 11 bases identical to TRBD2. After removal of 5 bases from V and 8 bases from J, the junction contained 8 bases not matched to a gene. CDR1 is SGHVS and CDR2 is FNYEAQ in the germline V gene. The CDR3 consists of 15 residues. CDR3 nucleotides: TGTGCCAGCAGCCCAGGGACTAGCGGACGTTATGAGCAGTTCTTC. Translating gives CASSPGTSGRYEQFF.

This clone appeared once. The chain carries TRBV7-2 and TRBJ1-5, with D tentatively TRBD1 (6 bases). Trimming stripped 3 bases from V and 1 base from J, with 10 bases between. The CDR3 is 15 amino acids. Germline values: CDR1 SGHTA, CDR2 FQGNSA. The CDR3: CASSLGGLSNQPQHF. DNA for the CDR3: TGTGCCAGCAGCTTGGGGGGGCTAAGCAATCAGCCCCAGCATTTT.

This chain connects TRBV14 to TRBJ1-1; a possible D gene is TRBD1 (5 bases). V was trimmed by 2 bases and J by 10 bases, leaving 14 bases between them. Germline V gene data show CDR1 as SGHDN and CDR2 as FVKESK. The CDR3 extends over 13 amino acids. CDR3 region: CASSQRRGGRAFF. CDR3 DNA: TGTGCCAGCAGCCAACGCCGGGGGGGAAGAGCTTTCTTT. Complete variable domain (other parts from reference TRBV14 and TRBJ1-1): EAGVTQFPSHSVIEKGQTVTLRCDPISGHDNLYWYRRVMGKEIKFLLHFVKESKQDESGMPNNRFLAERTGGTYSTLKVQPAELEDSGVYFCASSQRRGGRAFFGQGTRLTVV.

The V and J genes are TRBV28 and TRBJ2-2; TRBD2 aligns across 12 bases. Trimming took 1 base from V and 6 from J; bases not matched to a gene: 3. Germline V lookup: CDR1 MDHEN, CDR2 SYDVKM. The CDR3 runs to 16 residues. Written as DNA, the CDR3 is TGTGCCAGCAGTTTATCGGGACTAGCGGGCCCCGGGGAGCTGTTTTTT. Amino acids: CASSLSGLAGPGELFF. The full variable domain, in which reference TRBV28 and TRBJ2-2 provide the parts outside the CDR3, is DVKVTQSSRYLVKRTGEKVFLECVQDMDHENMFWYRQDPGLGLRLIYFSYDVKMKEKGDIPEGYSVSREKKERFSLILESASTNQTSMYLCASSLSGLAGPGELFFGEGSRLTVL.

In this sample, this clone turned up a few times. The chain combines TRBV5-4 with TRBJ2-7, with 9 bases lining up with TRBD1. This CDR3 comprises 14 residues. The V gene's germline CDR1 is SGHNT and CDR2 YYREEE (reference sequence). The trim removed 5 bases at V and 0 bases at J, leaving 3 bases unmatched. The CDR3: CASSSQGASYEQYF. In nucleotides, the CDR3 is TGTGCCAGCAGTTCACAGGGGGCCTCCTACGAGCAGTACTTC.

The chain joins TRBV14 to TRBJ2-1, with D perhaps given as TRBD1 or TRBD2 (5 bases each). This CDR3 comprises 14 residues. V dropped 3 bases and J dropped 4 bases, with 10 bases sitting between them. CDR1 and CDR2 from the germline V gene are SGHDN and FVKESK. The CDR3 bases are TGTGCCAGCAGCCAGAGGGGTTTTTACAATGAGCAGTTCTTC. Residues: CASSQRGFYNEQFF.

The chain links TRBV28 to TRBJ1-2, with no clear D. In germline, CDR1 is MDHEN, CDR2 SYDVKM. The length of the CDR3 is 13 residues. Trimming took 8 bases from V and 7 from J, leaving 17 bases between them. The CDR3 loop is CASLSTTSRGYTF. The CDR3 nucleotides read TGTGCCAGCCTCTCGACTACCTCACGTGGCTACACCTTC.

The chain carries TRBV7-2 and TRBJ1-1, with a possible D match to TRBD1 (6 bases). The CDR3 runs 16 residues. Trimming cost V 5 bases and J 0 bases, with 16 bases left between them. Per germline, CDR1 SGHTA and CDR2 FQGNSA. CDR3 sequence: CASSPGHLNMNTEAFF. Written as DNA, the CDR3 is TGTGCCAGCAGCCCGGGACACCTAAACATGAACACTGAAGCTTTCTTT.

This chain links TRBV19 with TRBJ2-1, with TRBD1 matching 10 bases. The germline gives CDR1 LNHDA, CDR2 SQIVND (reference sequence). This CDR3 spans 13 amino acids. V shed 3 bases and J 9 bases; nucleotides not matched to a gene: 2. This CDR3 is CASSMDRGGEQFF. DNA for the CDR3: TGTGCCAGTAGTATGGACAGGGGGGGTGAGCAGTTCTTC.

V is TRBV2 and J is TRBJ2-1; the D is unclear. The CDR3 has 16 amino acids. CDR1 and CDR2 (germline): SNHLY, FYNNEI. Trimming took 2 bases from V and 3 from J, leaving 14 bases between them. The CDR3, as DNA: TGTGCCAGCAGTGAACTGGTCAGAGCCGACTACAATGAGCAGTTCTTC. Translation gives CASSELVRADYNEQFF.

Worth noting for this clone: Other DNA sequences within the sample encode an identical CDR3. This chain uses TRBV28 with TRBJ1-5; D gene unclear. V lost 1 base and J lost 4, with 2 bases in between. The germline V gene has CDR1 MDHEN and CDR2 SYDVKM. This CDR3 region has 12 residues. The CDR3 region has the DNA TGTGCCAGCAGTTTATTAAATCAGCCCCAGCATTTT. This sequence encodes CASSLLNQPQHF.

J is TRBJ2-2 and V is TRBV6-1; D may be TRBD2 (6 bases). V lost 10 bases to trimming and J lost 6 bases, with 18 bases between them. The CDR3 length is 14 residues. The germline CDR1 and CDR2 sequences are MNHNS and SASEGT. The CDR3 sequence is CAITRDSHPGELFF. The CDR3 DNA reads TGTGCCATCACGCGGGACTCCCACCCCGGGGAGCTGTTTTTT.

This clone was recorded a few times. V is TRBV12-5 and J is TRBJ2-3, with a tentative D call TRBD1 (6 bases). This CDR3 contains 15 residues. The germline V gene encodes CDR1 LGHNT and CDR2 FRNRAP. The V end lost 1 base, the J end lost 0 bases, and 8 bases lay between the germline ends. The CDR3: CASGLGGQSTDTQYF. DNA for the CDR3: TGTGCTAGTGGTTTGGGGGGACAAAGCACAGATACGCAGTATTTT.

This clone was observed a single time. The chain joins TRBV9 to TRBJ2-5; D not resolved. CDR3 length: 14 residues. The germline CDR1 and CDR2 sequences are SGDLS and YYNGEE. The V and J ends lost 0 bases and 5 bases respectively, with 11 bases between them. In DNA, the CDR3 is TGTGCCAGCAGCGTAGGGAATCACCGGGAGACCCAGTACTTC. Translated: CASSVGNHRETQYF.

The chain recombines TRBV6-6 with TRBJ2-7; 14 nucleotides align to TRBD2. Germline V CDR1 and CDR2: MNHNY, SVGAGI (reference sequence). Trimming removed 10 bases from V and 5 bases from J; junction bases left unmatched: 13. This CDR3 is 16 amino acids long. The CDR3, as DNA: TGTGCCACCCTTTTACCGGGACTAGCGGGAGAGGACGAGCAGTACTTC. Translating it yields CATLLPGLAGEDEQYF.

This clone appeared a few times. The chain couples TRBV29-1 to TRBJ1-2; D is uncertain. Germline assignment: CDR1 SQVTM and CDR2 ANQGSEA. V shed 1 base and J shed 8 bases, with 11 bases lying between them. The CDR3 loop spans 12 amino acids. CDR3 loop: CSVEAGPKGYTF. The CDR3, as DNA: TGCAGCGTTGAAGCTGGTCCCAAGGGCTACACCTTC.

The chain uses TRBV7-2 and TRBJ1-1, with 7 bases aligning to TRBD1. Trimming removed 5 bases from V and 1 base from J; junction bases left unmatched: 7. Germline-derived CDR1 and CDR2 are SGHTA and FQGNSA. The CDR3 is made up of 15 amino acids. As DNA, the CDR3 is TGTGCCAGCAGCCCCCCGACAGGGCGGAACACTGAAGCTTTCTTT. Its protein is CASSPPTGRNTEAFF.

This chain joins TRBV7-8 and TRBJ2-2, with D hard to call. Germline CDR1 SGHVS, CDR2 FQNEAQ. The CDR3 extends over 14 amino acids. The V gene lost 11 bases and the J gene lost 4 bases, with 17 bases spanning the gap. The CDR3 bases are TGTGCCGGAAGACCGAGCTACGGCACCGGGGAGCTGTTTTTT. Protein: CAGRPSYGTGELFF.

The chain combines TRBV11-2 with TRBJ2-1; D is perhaps TRBD1 or TRBD2 (5 bases each). Between the trimmed V and J ends, which lost 1 base and 15 bases, there was a span of 13 bases. Germline CDR1 reads SGHAT; CDR2 reads FQNNGV. The CDR3 contains 12 residues. The CDR3 nucleotides are TGTGCCAGCAGCTTAGCTCGGGACCTACGGTTCTTC. Translating it yields CASSLARDLRFF.

Here the CDR3 reads CASSLGIGGLAGTDTQYF. The CDR3 region has the DNA TGTGCCAGCAGCTTAGGGATTGGGGGACTAGCGGGAACAGATACGCAGTATTTT. This chain joins TRBV11-2 and TRBJ2-3, with 13 bases aligning to TRBD2. Trimming at V came to 1 base and at J to 3 bases, leaving 7 bases not matched to a gene. The germline gives CDR1 SGHAT, CDR2 FQNNGV. The CDR3 covers 18 residues. The full variable domain, completed using reference TRBV11-2 and TRBJ2-3, is EAGVAQSPRYKIIEKRQSVAFWCNPISGHATLYWYQQILGQGPKLLIQFQNNGVVDDSQLPKDRFSAERLKGVDSTLKIQPAKLEDSAVYLCASSLGIGGLAGTDTQYFGPGTRLTVL.

The chain combines TRBV6-6 with TRBJ2-1, with 10 nucleotides matching TRBD1. CDR1 is MNHNY and CDR2 is SVGAGI in the germline V gene (reference sequence). V trimming: 6 bases; J trimming: 6 bases; junction bases outside the gene matches: 8. The CDR3 runs to 15 residues. CDR3 nucleotides: TGTGCCAGCAGAGACGGACAGGGGGTGATCAATGAGCAGTTCTTC. Translated: CASRDGQGVINEQFF.

The chain uses TRBV2 and TRBJ1-6, with D possibly TRBD1 on 6 matching bases. The CDR3 is made up of 15 amino acids. Per germline, CDR1 SNHLY and CDR2 FYNNEI. V lost 5 bases to trimming and J lost 10 bases, with 18 bases between them. CDR3 sequence reads: CASSLNRESLSPLHF. In DNA form, the CDR3 reads TGTGCCAGCAGTTTGAACAGGGAAAGCTTGTCACCCCTCCACTTT.

This clone was recorded a few times. The V and J genes are TRBV18 and TRBJ1-1; maybe TRBD1 (5 bases). Per the germline V gene, CDR1 is KGHSH and CDR2 is LQKENI. Trimming stripped 1 base from V and 3 bases from J, with 15 bases between. This CDR3 is built from 16 residues. The CDR3 reads CASSPLKGKGDTEAFF. The CDR3 bases are TGTGCCAGCTCACCACTGAAGGGAAAAGGGGACACTGAAGCTTTCTTT.

The rearrangement uses TRBV9 and TRBJ2-1; possible D gene TRBD2, 7 bases. Germline loops: CDR1 SGDLS, CDR2 YYNGEE. Deletions cut 3 bases from V and 6 bases from J, with 19 bases between. This CDR3 region has 16 residues. The CDR3: CASSDRPGGSTNEQFF. CDR3 nucleotides: TGTGCCAGCAGCGACCGACCGGGGGGCTCCACCAATGAGCAGTTCTTC.

The rearrangement links TRBV5-8 to TRBJ2-2; D remains ambiguous. The CDR3 has 15 residues. Germline V gene sequence: CDR1 SGHTS, CDR2 YDEGEE. V was pared by 5 bases and J by 3 bases, with 14 bases between. CDR3: CASSQNLGYTGELFF. CDR3 bases: TGTGCCAGCAGTCAGAACCTAGGCTACACCGGGGAGCTGTTTTTT. Full variable domain (missing parts from reference TRBV5-8 and TRBJ2-2): EAGVTQSPTHLIKTRGQQATLRCSPISGHTSVYWYQQALGLGLQFLLWYDEGEERNRGNFPPRFSGRQFPNYSSELNVNALELEDSALYLCASSQNLGYTGELFFGEGSRLTVL.